The present T cell receptor (beta chain) was sequenced within a study of response to subunit inactivated influenza vaccine. CDR1 and CDR2 (germline): LGHDT, YNNKEL (reference sequence). This CDR3 contains 16 residues. Trimming took off 0 bases at V and 4 bases at J, with 13 bases between the two ends. Via MiXCR, TCRdb re-called the RT-PCR reads, giving one row per CDR3 protein. The sample lists 400,000 to 650,000 distinct CDR3 sequences, approximately 6.9% seen once, with 10% to 15% in the top ten. The rearrangement links TRBV3-1 to TRBJ1-3, with D possibly matching TRBD1 (6 bases). The material was PBMCs from blood, obtained around 25 months after vaccination. The source is a man aged 45 to 75 who received an inactivated influenza vaccine. CDR3 sequence reads: CASSQDLGGFGNTIYF. As DNA, the CDR3 is TGTGCCAGCAGCCAAGACCTCGGGGGCTTCGGAAACACCATATATTTT.